This record looks at one T cell receptor (beta chain) sequence and its context. The antigen remains unidentified. These data originate in a study of cytomegalovirus exposure and HLA in healthy donors. General study findings and limits: The study recorded over 150 TCR beta chains that were cytomegalovirus-associated. Reports described diagnosis of cytomegalovirus status by the classifier as highly specific and sensitive.

60 Vbeta and 13 Jbeta primers were used in PCR. The repertoire was sequenced with immunoSEQ multiplex PCR; TCRdb's copy has only in-frame clones and lacks some. This repertoire includes approximately 100,000 clones. There are 15 residues in the CDR3. CDR1 and CDR2 from the germline V gene are SEHNR and FQNEAQ (reference sequence). Trimming took 5 bases from V and 0 from J, leaving 10 bases between them. The chain joins TRBV7-9 to TRBJ1-4, with a tentative D call TRBD1 (5 bases). The receptor was derived from a man aged 45 to 65 in good health and CMV-seronegative. The sequenced sample consisted of PBMCs. The CDR3 region is CASSPQDATNEKLFF. As DNA, the CDR3 is TGTGCCAGCAGCCCACAGGATGCAACTAATGAAAAACTGTTTTTT.